In its sample, the clone carrying this T cell receptor beta chain was seen a few times. The table came from immunoSEQ multiplex PCR; TCRdb's copy has only in-frame clones and leaves some out. The sample has about 49,000 clones; 81% are singletons. It was during active infection that Seattle patients were enrolled and then longitudinally followed. This sample was taken from a study of blood T cell repertoires in COVID-19. Study in general: The study drew acute and convalescent COVID-19 samples from the United States, Italy and Spain.

Germline V gives CDR1 GTSNPN, CDR2 SVGIG (reference sequence). Trimming took 0 bases from V and 5 from J, leaving 8 bases between them. The CDR3 runs 12 residues. The chain couples TRBV30 to TRBJ2-7; D gene unclear. The TCR originated in an elderly woman with COVID-19, enrolled during active disease. The sequencing input was peripheral blood. This CDR3 reads CAWSVAADEQYF. CDR3 bases: TGTGCCTGGAGTGTAGCCGCGGACGAGCAGTACTTC.